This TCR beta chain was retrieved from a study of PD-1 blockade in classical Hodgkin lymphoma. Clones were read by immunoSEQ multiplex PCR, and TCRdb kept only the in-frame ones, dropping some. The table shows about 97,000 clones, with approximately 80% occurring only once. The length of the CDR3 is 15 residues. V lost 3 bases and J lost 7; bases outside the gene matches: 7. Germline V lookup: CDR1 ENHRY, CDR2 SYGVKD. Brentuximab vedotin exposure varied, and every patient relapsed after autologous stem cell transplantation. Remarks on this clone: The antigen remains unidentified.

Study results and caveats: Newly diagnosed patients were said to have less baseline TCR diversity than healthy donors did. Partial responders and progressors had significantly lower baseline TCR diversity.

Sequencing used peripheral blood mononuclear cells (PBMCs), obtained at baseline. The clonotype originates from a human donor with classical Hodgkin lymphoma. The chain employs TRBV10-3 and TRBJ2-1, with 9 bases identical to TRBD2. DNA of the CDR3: TGTGCCATCAGTGAAGGGCTAGCGGGACTGAATGAGCAGTTCTTC. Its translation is CAISEGLAGLNEQFF.